This TCR beta chain comes out of a study of CD8 T cells in ankylosing spondylitis. This clonotype was seen at least ten times. The antigen remains undetermined. Study conclusions and caveats: The authors found the disease-linked clones to be CD8+ and relatively rare in peripheral blood. Reports say disease-linked clones showed up significantly more in matched ankylosing spondylitis synovial fluid. Several highly homologous variants made up a TCR beta motif, and this motif appeared characteristic of ankylosing spondylitis blood.

By quantitative 5'-RACE with molecular barcodes, the TCR beta libraries were made. A single record per CDR3 protein comes from TCRdb applying MiXCR to the 5' RACE reads. The table has 500,000 to 650,000 distinct CDR3 sequences, under 5.5% seen once. Germline CDR1 reads LGHNA; CDR2 reads YSLEER. The CDR3 sequence is 15 residues long. Trimming stripped 4 bases from V and 0 bases from J, with 7 bases between. The specimen sequenced was blood, either unsorted or a sorted T cell fraction (not recorded which). The rearrangement uses TRBV4-3 and TRBJ2-6; the D gene is possibly TRBD1 (6 bases). The receptor comes from a male donor with ankylosing spondylitis. CDR3 nucleotide sequence: TGCGCCAGCAGCCCGGACAGCTCTGGGGCCAACGTCCTGACTTTC. Translating it yields CASSPDSSGANVLTF.